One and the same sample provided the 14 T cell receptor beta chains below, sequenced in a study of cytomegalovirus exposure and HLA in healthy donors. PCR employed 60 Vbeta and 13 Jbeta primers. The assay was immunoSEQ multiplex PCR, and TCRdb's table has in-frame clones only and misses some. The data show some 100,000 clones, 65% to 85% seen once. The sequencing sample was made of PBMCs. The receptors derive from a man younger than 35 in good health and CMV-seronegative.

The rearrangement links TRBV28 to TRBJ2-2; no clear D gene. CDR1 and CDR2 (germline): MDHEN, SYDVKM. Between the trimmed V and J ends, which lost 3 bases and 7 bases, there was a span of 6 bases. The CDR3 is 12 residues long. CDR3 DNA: TGTGCCAGCAGTTTTTTCTTCGGGGAGCTGTTTTTT. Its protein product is CASSFFFGELFF.

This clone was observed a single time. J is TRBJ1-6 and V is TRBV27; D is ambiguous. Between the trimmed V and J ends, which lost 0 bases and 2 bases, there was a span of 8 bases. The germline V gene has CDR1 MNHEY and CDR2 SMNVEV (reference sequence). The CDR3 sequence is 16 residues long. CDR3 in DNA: TGTGCCAGCAGTTTATCCGGTGGTGCCTATAATTCACCCCTCCACTTT. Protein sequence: CASSLSGGAYNSPLHF.

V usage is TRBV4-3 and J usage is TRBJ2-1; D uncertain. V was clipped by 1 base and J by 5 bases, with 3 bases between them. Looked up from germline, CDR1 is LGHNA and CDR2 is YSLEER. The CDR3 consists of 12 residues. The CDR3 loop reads CASSQVNNEQFF. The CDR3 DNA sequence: TGCGCCAGCAGCCAAGTAAACAATGAGCAGTTCTTC.

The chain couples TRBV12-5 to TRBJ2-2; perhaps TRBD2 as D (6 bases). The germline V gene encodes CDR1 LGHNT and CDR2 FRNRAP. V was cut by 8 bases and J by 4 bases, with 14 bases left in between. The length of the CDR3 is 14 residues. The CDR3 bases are TGTGCTAGTAGGTTGAGCGGGTTCACCGGGGAGCTGTTTTTT. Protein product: CASRLSGFTGELFF.

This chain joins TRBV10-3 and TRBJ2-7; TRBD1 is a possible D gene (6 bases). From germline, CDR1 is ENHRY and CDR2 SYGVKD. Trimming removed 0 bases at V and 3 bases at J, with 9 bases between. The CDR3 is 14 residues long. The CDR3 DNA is TGTGCCATCAGTGAGTCAACAGGGCACTACGAGCAGTACTTC. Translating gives CAISESTGHYEQYF.

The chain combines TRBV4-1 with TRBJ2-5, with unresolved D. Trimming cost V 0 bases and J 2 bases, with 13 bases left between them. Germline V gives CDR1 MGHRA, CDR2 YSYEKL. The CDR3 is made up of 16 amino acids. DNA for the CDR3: TGCGCCAGCAGCCAAGATAATGGTGACAAACAAGAGACCCAGTACTTC. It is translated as CASSQDNGDKQETQYF.

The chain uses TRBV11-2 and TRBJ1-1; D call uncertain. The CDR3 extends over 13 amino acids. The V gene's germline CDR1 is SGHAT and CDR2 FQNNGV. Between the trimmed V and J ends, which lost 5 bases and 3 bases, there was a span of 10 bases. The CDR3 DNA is TGTGCCAGCAGCCCGCAGATTTACACTGAAGCTTTCTTT. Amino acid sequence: CASSPQIYTEAFF.

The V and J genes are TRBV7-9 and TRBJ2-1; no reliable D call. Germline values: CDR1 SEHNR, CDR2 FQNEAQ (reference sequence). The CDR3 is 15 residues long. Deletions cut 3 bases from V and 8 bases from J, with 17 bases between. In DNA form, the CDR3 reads TGTGCCAGCAGCTTTCCGACGGCCGGGTCCGATGAGCAGTTCTTC. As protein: CASSFPTAGSDEQFF.

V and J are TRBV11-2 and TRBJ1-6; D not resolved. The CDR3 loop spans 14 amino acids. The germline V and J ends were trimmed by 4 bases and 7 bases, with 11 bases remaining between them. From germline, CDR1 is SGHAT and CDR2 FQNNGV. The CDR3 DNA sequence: TGTGCCAGCAGCTCTGGAGCACGGAATTCACCCCTCCACTTT. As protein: CASSSGARNSPLHF. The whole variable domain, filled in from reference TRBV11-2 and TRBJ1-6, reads EAGVAQSPRYKIIEKRQSVAFWCNPISGHATLYWYQQILGQGPKLLIQFQNNGVVDDSQLPKDRFSAERLKGVDSTLKIQPAKLEDSAVYLCASSSGARNSPLHFGNGTRLTVT.

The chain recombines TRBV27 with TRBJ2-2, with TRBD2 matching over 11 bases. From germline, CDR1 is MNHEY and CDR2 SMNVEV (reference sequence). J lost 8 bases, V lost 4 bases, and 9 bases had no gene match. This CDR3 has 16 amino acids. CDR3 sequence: CASSWLAGGPRGELFF. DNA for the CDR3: TGTGCCAGCAGTTGGCTAGCGGGAGGTCCAAGGGGGGAGCTGTTTTTT.

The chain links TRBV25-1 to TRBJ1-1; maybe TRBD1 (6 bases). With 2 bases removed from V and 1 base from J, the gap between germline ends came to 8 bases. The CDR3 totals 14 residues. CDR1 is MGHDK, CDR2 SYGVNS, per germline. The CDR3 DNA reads TGTGCCAGCAGTGAAAGGGGACAGAACACTGAAGCTTTCTTT. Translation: CASSERGQNTEAFF.

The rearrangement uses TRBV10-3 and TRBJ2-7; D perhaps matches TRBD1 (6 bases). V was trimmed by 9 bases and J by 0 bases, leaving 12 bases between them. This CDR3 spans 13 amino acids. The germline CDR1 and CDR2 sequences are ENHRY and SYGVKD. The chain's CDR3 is CAIRDTSSYEQYF. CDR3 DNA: TGTGCCATTCGGGACACAAGCTCCTACGAGCAGTACTTC.

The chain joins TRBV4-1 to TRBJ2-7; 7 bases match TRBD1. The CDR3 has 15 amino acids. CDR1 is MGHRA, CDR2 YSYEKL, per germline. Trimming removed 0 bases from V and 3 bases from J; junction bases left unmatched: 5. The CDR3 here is CASSQDPPGGYEQYF. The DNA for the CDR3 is TGCGCCAGCAGCCAAGATCCCCCAGGGGGCTACGAGCAGTACTTC.

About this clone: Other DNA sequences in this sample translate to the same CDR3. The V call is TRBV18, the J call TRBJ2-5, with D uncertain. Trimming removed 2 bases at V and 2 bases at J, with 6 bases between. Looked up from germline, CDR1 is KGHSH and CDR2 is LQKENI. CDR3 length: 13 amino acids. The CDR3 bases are TGTGCCAGCTCACCAGGGCTACAAGAGACCCAGTACTTC. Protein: CASSPGLQETQYF. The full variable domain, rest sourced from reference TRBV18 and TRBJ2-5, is NAGVMQNPRHLVRRRGQEARLRCSPMKGHSHVYWYRQLPEEGLKFMVYLQKENIIDESGMPKERFSAEFPKEGPSILRIQQVVRGDSAAYFCASSPGLQETQYFGPGTRLLVL.